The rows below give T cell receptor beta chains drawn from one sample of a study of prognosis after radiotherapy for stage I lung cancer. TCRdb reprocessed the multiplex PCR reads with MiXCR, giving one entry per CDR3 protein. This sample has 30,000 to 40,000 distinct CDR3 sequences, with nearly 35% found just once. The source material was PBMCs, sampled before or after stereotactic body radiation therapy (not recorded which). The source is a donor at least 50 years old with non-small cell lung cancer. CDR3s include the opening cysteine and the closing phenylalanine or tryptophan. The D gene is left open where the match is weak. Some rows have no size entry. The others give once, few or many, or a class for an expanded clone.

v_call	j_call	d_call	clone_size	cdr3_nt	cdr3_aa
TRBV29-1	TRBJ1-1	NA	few	TGCAGCGTTGACAGGGGACCCTTGAACACTGAAGCTTTCTTT	CSVDRGPLNTEAFF
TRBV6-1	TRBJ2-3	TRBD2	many	TGTGCCAGCAGCATACCACGGACTAGCGGCATTGGCACAGATACGCAGTATTTT	CASSIPRTSGIGTDTQYF
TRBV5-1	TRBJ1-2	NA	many	TGCGCCAGCAGCAACAGGGTCCGCGGCTACACCTTC	CASSNRVRGYTF
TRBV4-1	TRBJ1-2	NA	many	TGCGCCAGCAGCCGACCAGGGAGTTCGGACTATGGCTACACCTTC	CASSRPGSSDYGYTF
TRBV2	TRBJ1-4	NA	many	TGTGCCAGCAGTGTTGGGGATGTTGGTGAAAAACTGTTTTTT	CASSVGDVGEKLFF
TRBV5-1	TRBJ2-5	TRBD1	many	TGCGCCAGCAGTTACCGGGACAGCCGCCAAGAGACCCAGTACTTC	CASSYRDSRQETQYF
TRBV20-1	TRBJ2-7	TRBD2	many	TGCAGTGGGATAGCGGGAGGGGAAGAGCAGTACTTC	CSGIAGGEEQYF
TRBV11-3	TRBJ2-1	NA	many	TGTGCCAGCAGCTTAGACAGCAACTCCTACAATGAGCAGTTCTTC	CASSLDSNSYNEQFF
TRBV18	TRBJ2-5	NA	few	TGTGCCAGCTCACCAGGCCAAGAGACCCAGTACTTC	CASSPGQETQYF
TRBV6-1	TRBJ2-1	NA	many	TGTGCCAGCAGTGAAGAGAGTAGCGTAAACAATGAGCAGTTCTTC	CASSEESSVNNEQFF
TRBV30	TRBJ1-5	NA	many	TGTGCCTGGAGTGTCTCGGGATACAATCAGCCCCAGCATTTT	CAWSVSGYNQPQHF
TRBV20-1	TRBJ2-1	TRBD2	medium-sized	TGCAGTGCTAGAGTAACGGCGGGGGGCAATGAGCAGTTCTTC	CSARVTAGGNEQFF
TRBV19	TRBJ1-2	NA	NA	TGTGCCAGTAGTAAACCGGACGGCTTACCCCGAGGCTACACCTTC	CASSKPDGLPRGYTF
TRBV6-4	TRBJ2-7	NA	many	TGTGCCAGCAGTGACTGGGGGGGGGGGCCAACCTACGAGCAGTACTTC	CASSDWGGGPTYEQYF
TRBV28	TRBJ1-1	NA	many	TGTGCCAGCAGCTCGTGGGGCGCTGAAGCTTTCTTT	CASSSWGAEAFF
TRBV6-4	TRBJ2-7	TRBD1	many	TGTGCCAGCGGGTTGCATGGACAGGGCGACGAGCAGTACTTC	CASGLHGQGDEQYF
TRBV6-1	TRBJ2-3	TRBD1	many	TGTGCCAGCAGTCCAAAGACAGGGGAAGCAGATACGCAGTATTTT	CASSPKTGEADTQYF
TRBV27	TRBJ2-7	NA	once	TGTGCCAGCAGCCTTGGGGACGCTACCGACGAGCAGTACTTC	CASSLGDATDEQYF
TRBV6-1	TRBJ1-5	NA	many	TGTGCCAGCAGTGAAGGAGGGGTAGGACAGCCCCAGCATTTT	CASSEGGVGQPQHF
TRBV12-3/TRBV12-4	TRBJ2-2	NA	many	TGTGCCAGCAGTTTGGGCAGGGGTATCGGGGAGCTGTTTTTT	CASSLGRGIGELFF
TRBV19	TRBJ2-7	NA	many	TGTGCCAGTAGTACCGCCCTAGGGGAGTACGAGCAGTACTTC	CASSTALGEYEQYF
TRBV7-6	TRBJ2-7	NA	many	TGTGCCAGCAGCTCCCAGGAGGGGGAGCAGTACTTC	CASSSQEGEQYF
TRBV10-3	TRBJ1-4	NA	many	TGTGCCATCAGTGATGGGTCAGTTAATGAAAAACTGTTTTTT	CAISDGSVNEKLFF
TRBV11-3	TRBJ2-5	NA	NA	TGTGCCAGCAGCTTGCGGCGGGAAGAAGAGGCCCAGTACTTC	CASSLRREEEAQYF
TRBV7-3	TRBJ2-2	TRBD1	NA	TGTGCCAGCAGCTTAAGCTCAGTTTCGGCAGGGGGAACCGGGGAGCTGTTTTTT	CASSLSSVSAGGTGELFF
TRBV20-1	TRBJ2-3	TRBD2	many	TGCAGTGCTACTAGCGGGGGGCACGGAGATACGCAGTATTTT	CSATSGGHGDTQYF
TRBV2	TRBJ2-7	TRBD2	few	TGTGCCAGCAGTGGTTGGACTAGCGACGACTACGAGCAGTACTTC	CASSGWTSDDYEQYF
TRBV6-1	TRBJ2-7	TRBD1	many	TGTGCCGGCTTGAGGACAGGGGCCTACGAGCAGTACTTC	CAGLRTGAYEQYF
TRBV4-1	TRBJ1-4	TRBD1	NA	TGCGCCAGCAGCCGCGCCGGGACAGAGAATGAAAAACTGTTTTTT	CASSRAGTENEKLFF
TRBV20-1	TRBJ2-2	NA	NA	TGCAGTGCCTTGGGTGGGGGGAGGTACACCGGGGAGCTGTTTTTT	CSALGGGRYTGELFF
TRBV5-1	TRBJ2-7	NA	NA	TGCGCCAGCATCTCCTGGACAGTTCAAGCCTACGAGCAGTACTTC	CASISWTVQAYEQYF
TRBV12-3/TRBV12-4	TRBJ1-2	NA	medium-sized	TGTGCCAGCAGTTTCGGTCAGGACTATGGCTACACCTTC	CASSFGQDYGYTF
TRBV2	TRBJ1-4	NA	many	TGTGCCAGCTCAAATCTGGGGGACATGAGGGAAAAACTGTTTTTT	CASSNLGDMREKLFF
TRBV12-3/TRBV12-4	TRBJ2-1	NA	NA	TGTGCCAGCAGTTCCTCCGTGACTAGTTGGGATGAGCATTTCTTC	CASSSSVTSWDEHFF
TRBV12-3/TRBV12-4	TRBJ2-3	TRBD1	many	TGTGCCAGCAGTAAAGGGACAGGGGGTGGCACAGATACGCAGTATTTT	CASSKGTGGGTDTQYF
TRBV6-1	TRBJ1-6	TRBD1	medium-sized	TGTGCCAGCACCCAGGGACAGGGTAATTCACCCCTCCACTTT	CASTQGQGNSPLHF
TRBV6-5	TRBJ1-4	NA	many	TGTGCCAGCAGTTACTCGCCAGGAAATGAAAAACTGTTTTTT	CASSYSPGNEKLFF
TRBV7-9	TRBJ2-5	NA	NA	TGTGCCAGCAGCTTAGGCACAGGGCTGGGAGAGACCCAGTACTTC	CASSLGTGLGETQYF
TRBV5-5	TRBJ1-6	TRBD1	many	TGTGCCAGCAGCTTATCAACAGGGGGCCTCTATAATTCACCCCTCCACTTT	CASSLSTGGLYNSPLHF
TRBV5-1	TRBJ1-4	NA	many	TGCGCCAGCCGTGGGGGCGAAAAACTGTTTTTT	CASRGGEKLFF
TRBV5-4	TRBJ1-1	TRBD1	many	TGTGCCAGCAGCCACAGACAGGGGAGGAACACTGAAGCTTTCTTT	CASSHRQGRNTEAFF
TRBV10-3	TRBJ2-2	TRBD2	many	TGTGCCATCTTGACTAGCGGAGGCAGTACCGGGGAGCTGTTTTTT	CAILTSGGSTGELFF
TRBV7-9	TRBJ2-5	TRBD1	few	TGTGCCAGCAGCTTAGCAGCAGGGGGCGGCGAGACCCAGTACTTC	CASSLAAGGGETQYF
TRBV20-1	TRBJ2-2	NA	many	TGCAGTGCTCCAGACAGGCGCACCGGGGAGCTGTTTTTT	CSAPDRRTGELFF
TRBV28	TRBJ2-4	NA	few	TGTGCCAGCAGTTTTCATTATGGGGGGCTTTGTACTTTGGACGTAGCCAAAAACATTCAGTACTTC	CASSFHYGGLCTLDVAKNIQYF
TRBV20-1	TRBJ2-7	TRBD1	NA	TGCAGTGCTAGACCCCAAACACAGGGGGTGTACGAGCATTACTTC	CSARPQTQGVYEHYF
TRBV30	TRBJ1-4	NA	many	TGTGCCTGGAGTGTACGTGAAAAACTGTTTTTT	CAWSVREKLFF